These 21 T cell receptor beta chains share one sample of origin, sequenced in a study of T cell responses to AZD1222 COVID-19 vaccine. Using immunoSEQ multiplex PCR, the repertoire was profiled, and TCRdb retains in-frame clones only, with some absent. Of roughly 30,000 clones in the sample, roughly 90% were seen once. The specimen was peripheral blood, collected on day 0 of AZD1222 vaccination. The source of these receptors is an adult in good health.

This clone came up once. V and J are TRBV7-6 and TRBJ2-7; D possibly matches TRBD1 or TRBD2 (6 bases each). This CDR3 contains 15 residues. V lost 4 bases, J lost 4 bases, and 17 bases lay in between. Germline V lookup: CDR1 SGHVS, CDR2 FNYEAQ. The CDR3 coding sequence is TGTGCCAGCAGCTCCCCGAGGGGGGATGGGTACGAGCAGTACTTC. It codes for CASSSPRGDGYEQYF.

V usage is TRBV7-9 and J usage is TRBJ2-2, with D possibly being TRBD1 or TRBD2 (5 bases each). CDR3 length: 16 amino acids. Trimming stripped 5 bases from V and 4 bases from J, with 17 bases between. The germline V gene encodes CDR1 SEHNR and CDR2 FQNEAQ (reference sequence). CDR3 sequence: CASSPQLARGTGELFF. The DNA for the CDR3 is TGTGCCAGCAGCCCACAGCTAGCAAGGGGCACCGGGGAGCTGTTTTTT. Drawing the rest from reference TRBV7-9 and TRBJ2-2, the complete variable domain is DTGVSQNPRHKITKRGQNVTFRCDPISEHNRLYWYRQTLGQGPEFLTYFQNEAQLEKSRLLSDRFSAERPKGSFSTLEIQRTEQGDSAMYLCASSPQLARGTGELFFGEGSRLTVL.

V and J are TRBV7-3 and TRBJ2-1, with 9 nucleotides matching TRBD1. The CDR3 loop spans 15 amino acids. The germline V gene has CDR1 SGHTA and CDR2 FQGTGA. V lost 4 bases, J lost 0 bases, and 1 base stayed unmatched. CDR3 nucleotides: TGTGCCAGCAGCTCGGACAGGGGCTCCTACAATGAGCAGTTCTTC. Protein product: CASSSDRGSYNEQFF.

This clone was observed a single time. The rearrangement links TRBV3-1 (or the pseudogene TRBV3-2) to TRBJ2-7; 8 bases are a match to TRBD1. The CDR3 has 15 amino acids. V lost 1 base to trimming and J lost 4 bases; unmatched junction nucleotides: 6. Looked up from germline, CDR1 is LGHDT and CDR2 is YNNKEL (reference sequence). The CDR3 loop is CASSQAVTGVYEQYF. The DNA of the CDR3 is TGTGCCAGCAGCCAAGCGGTGACAGGGGTATACGAGCAGTACTTC.

V usage is TRBV9 and J usage is TRBJ1-6; the D is unclear. CDR1 is SGDLS, CDR2 YYNGEE, per germline. Trimming cost V 0 bases and J 7 bases, with 11 bases left between them. The CDR3 has 15 residues. CDR3 nucleotides: TGTGCCAGCAGCGTAGGAGGCGGCAAGAATTCACCCCTCCACTTT. Amino acid sequence: CASSVGGGKNSPLHF.

The V and J genes are TRBV19 and TRBJ2-1; 10 nucleotides match TRBD2. The CDR3 totals 16 residues. Germline values: CDR1 LNHDA, CDR2 SQIVND (reference sequence). The trim removed 4 bases at V and 5 bases at J, leaving 8 bases unmatched. CDR3 region: CASSRLAGGYNNEQFF. CDR3 nucleotide sequence: TGTGCCAGTAGTAGATTAGCGGGAGGCTATAACAATGAGCAGTTCTTC.

The gene calls are TRBV2 and TRBJ1-1; 9 bases are shared with TRBD1. Germline V lookup: CDR1 SNHLY, CDR2 FYNNEI. CDR3 length: 16 amino acids. V lost 6 bases, J lost 3 bases, and 11 bases stayed unmatched. CDR3 residues: CASRIRDRDFDTEAFF. Here the CDR3 DNA reads TGTGCCAGCAGAATCCGGGACAGGGACTTTGACACTGAAGCTTTCTTT.

CDR3 DNA: TGTGCCATCAGCCTACAGGGGGGATACCTCCACTTT. It yields the protein CAISLQGGYLHF. V and J are TRBV10-3 and TRBJ1-6, with TRBD1 identical over 8 bases. This CDR3 comprises 12 residues. Germline CDR1 is ENHRY and CDR2 is SYGVKD. V gave up 6 bases and J gave up 15 bases; unmatched junction bases: 7.

The CDR3 reads CASRAAAYNSPLHF. CDR3 nucleotide sequence: TGTGCCAGTAGGGCCGCCGCCTATAATTCACCCCTCCACTTT. V and J are TRBV7-2 and TRBJ1-6; no clear D. V lost 9 bases to trimming and J lost 2 bases, with 11 bases between them. The CDR3 extends over 14 amino acids. Germline values: CDR1 SGHTA, CDR2 FQGNSA. Variable domain in full (rest from reference TRBV7-2 and TRBJ1-6): GAGVSQSPSNKVTEKGKDVELRCDPISGHTALYWYRQSLGQGLEFLIYFQGNSAPDKSGLPSDRFSAERTGGSVSTLTIQRTQQEDSAVYLCASRAAAYNSPLHFGNGTRLTVT.

The chain has TRBV9 and TRBJ2-7, with D perhaps TRBD2 (6 bases). CDR1 SGDLS and CDR2 YYNGEE come from the germline V gene. V was trimmed by 0 bases and J by 1 base, leaving 14 bases between them. This CDR3 spans 16 amino acids. CDR3 amino acids: CASSVEETGASYEQYF. DNA for the CDR3: TGTGCCAGCAGCGTAGAAGAAACGGGAGCTTCCTACGAGCAGTACTTC.

This chain uses TRBV7-2 with TRBJ2-2; D may be TRBD1 or TRBD2 (5 bases each). CDR3 length: 15 residues. The V and J ends lost 0 bases and 4 bases respectively, with 9 bases between them. Germline V gene sequence: CDR1 SGHTA, CDR2 FQGNSA. CDR3 DNA: TGTGCCAGCAGCTTAGCGGGGGACGGCACCGGGGAGCTGTTTTTT. Protein: CASSLAGDGTGELFF.

A remark on this clone: Other DNA sequences in the sample encode the same CDR3. This chain joins TRBV3-1 (or the pseudogene TRBV3-2) and TRBJ2-7; D gene unclear. From germline, CDR1 is LGHDT and CDR2 YNNKEL (reference sequence). The CDR3 length is 12 residues. V gave up 1 base and J gave up 5 bases, with 6 bases separating them. The DNA of the CDR3 is TGTGCCAGCAGCCAAGTCAGACACGAGCAGTACTTC. Protein product: CASSQVRHEQYF.

This chain links TRBV28 with TRBJ2-5; TRBD2 might be the D (5 bases). The germline CDR1 and CDR2 sequences are MDHEN and SYDVKM. V gave up 5 bases and J gave up 3 bases, with 13 bases separating them. The CDR3 sequence is 14 residues long. DNA for the CDR3: TGTGCCAGCAGTGCCGCTGGACTCGAAGAGACCCAGTACTTC. Protein sequence: CASSAAGLEETQYF.

This clone has just one count. V usage is TRBV5-6 and J usage is TRBJ2-1, with TRBD1 identical over 9 bases. V gave up 4 bases and J gave up 4 bases; unmatched junction bases: 6. Germline V lookup: CDR1 SGHDT, CDR2 YYEEEE. There are 15 residues in the CDR3. Here the CDR3 DNA reads TGTGCCAGCAGCCAACAGGGGGCGAGTTACAATGAGCAGTTCTTC. It yields the protein CASSQQGASYNEQFF.

This chain links TRBV29-1 with TRBJ1-2; D gene unclear. Trimming took 3 bases from V and 1 from J, leaving 12 bases between them. This CDR3 is 14 amino acids long. Per the germline V gene, CDR1 is SQVTM and CDR2 is ANQGSEA. The CDR3 DNA reads TGCAGCGTTGAGCCGCAGCTGATTAACTATGGCTACACCTTC. It translates to CSVEPQLINYGYTF.

This chain joins TRBV11-2 and TRBJ1-1; tentative D call: TRBD1 (5 bases). Trimming stripped 6 bases from V and 3 bases from J, with 11 bases between. The CDR3 contains 13 residues. Germline-derived CDR1 and CDR2 are SGHAT and FQNNGV. DNA for the CDR3: TGTGCCAGCAGTTGGGGCCCTGACACTGAAGCTTTCTTT. Translated, it gives CASSWGPDTEAFF.

V is TRBV28 and J is TRBJ1-5; no reliable D call. The germline V and J ends were trimmed by 2 bases and 2 bases, with 10 bases remaining between them. The CDR3 loop spans 15 amino acids. Germline CDR1 is MDHEN and CDR2 is SYDVKM. The CDR3 DNA is TGTGCCAGCAGTTTAGGCGGGCAGGGCAATCAGCCCCAGCATTTT. Translation: CASSLGGQGNQPQHF.

The chain employs TRBV11-2 and TRBJ2-5; no definite D call. This CDR3 is 12 amino acids long. V lost 6 bases, J lost 2 bases, and 7 bases lay in between. Germline CDR1 is SGHAT and CDR2 is FQNNGV. The CDR3 DNA follows: TGTGCCAGCAGTCCGAATCAAGAGACCCAGTACTTC. Protein: CASSPNQETQYF.

This clone was found once. The chain couples TRBV5-1 to TRBJ1-1; D is perhaps TRBD1 (5 bases). The germline CDR1 and CDR2 sequences are SGHRS and YFSETQ. CDR3 size: 13 residues. V lost 7 bases and J lost 1, with 11 bases in between. Here the CDR3 reads CASAGQENTEAFF. CDR3 bases: TGCGCCAGCGCGGGGCAGGAGAACACTGAAGCTTTCTTT.

This rearrangement joins TRBV7-9 to TRBJ2-5, with 11 bases identical to TRBD2. The CDR3 is 18 amino acids. Trimming at V came to 4 bases and at J to 2 bases, leaving 12 bases not matched to a gene. Germline V gene sequence: CDR1 SEHNR, CDR2 FQNEAQ (reference sequence). The CDR3 loop is CASSSGPGTSGPQETQYF. Written as DNA, the CDR3 is TGTGCCAGCAGCTCTGGCCCTGGGACTAGCGGCCCACAAGAGACCCAGTACTTC.

This chain links TRBV12-3 or TRBV12-4 with TRBJ2-5, with TRBD1 matching over 10 bases. J was trimmed by 5 bases and V by 5 bases; bases with no gene match: 2. The CDR3 length is 13 residues. The CDR3 region is CASSDRGRETQYF. DNA for the CDR3: TGTGCCAGCAGTGACAGGGGGCGGGAGACCCAGTACTTC.